Listed here is a single T cell receptor beta chain. The antigen remains undetermined. Original handling: CDR3 differences across clinicopathological groups were used to build a distant-metastasis classifier for papillary thyroid cancer. TCRdb recomputed clones from the PCR reads via MiXCR. It is TCRdb's table, rather than the study itself, that gives the V and J calls and clone size. The repertoire holds approximately 35,000 clones, with 15% to 20% as singletons. All patients were untreated before thyroid surgery. The CDR3 contains 18 residues. The V gene's germline CDR1 is SGHAT and CDR2 FQNNGV. V was pared by 5 bases and J by 0 bases, with 9 bases of the junction left unmatched. This entry belongs to a study of metastatic and nonmetastatic thyroid tumors. Study-level information: Patients with malignant and benign thyroid disease provided blood and tumor or nodule tissue, whose repertoires were compared. The study's findings and limits: Reports indicated that malignant thyroid tumors showed significantly higher TCR beta diversity than benign nodules did, in blood and tumor.

This clonotype originated in a male donor with papillary thyroid cancer or a benign thyroid nodule (not recorded which). Some clones in this sample may be carry-over from other donors' samples. The source material was blood. The V and J genes are TRBV11-2 and TRBJ2-1; 11 bases match TRBD2. The CDR3 nucleotides read TGTGCCAGCAGCACCGGGACTAGCGGTTGGGGCTCCTACAATGAGCAGTTCTTC. Its protein product is CASSTGTSGWGSYNEQFF.